This T cell receptor (beta chain) was obtained from a study of blood T cell repertoires in COVID-19. Study details: Spain, Italy and the United States supplied samples that represented acute and convalescent COVID-19. PBMCs, B-cell-depleted T cells, or T cells provided the cDNA or gDNA that made up the material.

As processed by the authors: Amplifying reference gene primers gave estimates of nucleated cell counts. Generated by immunoSEQ multiplex PCR, the TCRdb table keeps only in-frame clones and is missing some. Clone size and V and J calls were adopted from that table, with D and trimming inferred from the DNA. This table has approximately 300,000 clones, around four fifths appearing once. Per the germline V gene, CDR1 is SGHRS and CDR2 is YFSETQ. CDR3 length: 17 amino acids. With 3 bases clipped from V and 7 bases from J, the junction kept 13 bases outside the gene matches. Material for sequencing was peripheral blood. The sequence derives from a woman between 50 and 59 years old with acute or convalescent COVID-19. The chain combines TRBV5-1 with TRBJ2-1; 10 bases are shared with TRBD2. CDR3 in DNA: TGCGCCAGCAGCTCGACCGCTCCTAGCGGGAGTAAGAATGAGCAGTTCTTC. Protein product: CASSSTAPSGSKNEQFF.